The T cell receptor beta chain under discussion was sequenced for a study of T cells in Graves' hyperthyroidism and ophthalmopathy. The germline V gene has CDR1 SGHTA and CDR2 FQGNSA. CDR3 length: 13 amino acids. V shed 4 bases and J shed 4 bases, with 9 bases lying between them. RNA transcripts served as the template for amplifying TCR beta CDR3 regions. Initially, a first-round RT-PCR of the TCR CDR3 employed the HTBI primer set. TCRdb fed the multiplex PCR reads into MiXCR, producing one record per CDR3 protein. The repertoire holds around 110,000 distinct CDR3 sequences, 15% to 20% seen once, with around 44% in the top ten. This clonotype was seen many times.

The gene calls are TRBV7-2 and TRBJ2-3; D unclear. The origin of this receptor is a woman in her forties or fifties with Graves' hyperthyroidism. The sample was blood. The CDR3 DNA reads as TGTGCCAGCAGCTCGTATCCCCCAGATACGCAGTATTTT. It translates to CASSSYPPDTQYF. The full variable domain, rest sourced from reference TRBV7-2 and TRBJ2-3, is GAGVSQSPSNKVTEKGKDVELRCDPISGHTALYWYRQSLGQGLEFLIYFQGNSAPDKSGLPSDRFSAERTGGSVSTLTIQRTQQEDSAVYLCASSSYPPDTQYFGPGTRLTVL.